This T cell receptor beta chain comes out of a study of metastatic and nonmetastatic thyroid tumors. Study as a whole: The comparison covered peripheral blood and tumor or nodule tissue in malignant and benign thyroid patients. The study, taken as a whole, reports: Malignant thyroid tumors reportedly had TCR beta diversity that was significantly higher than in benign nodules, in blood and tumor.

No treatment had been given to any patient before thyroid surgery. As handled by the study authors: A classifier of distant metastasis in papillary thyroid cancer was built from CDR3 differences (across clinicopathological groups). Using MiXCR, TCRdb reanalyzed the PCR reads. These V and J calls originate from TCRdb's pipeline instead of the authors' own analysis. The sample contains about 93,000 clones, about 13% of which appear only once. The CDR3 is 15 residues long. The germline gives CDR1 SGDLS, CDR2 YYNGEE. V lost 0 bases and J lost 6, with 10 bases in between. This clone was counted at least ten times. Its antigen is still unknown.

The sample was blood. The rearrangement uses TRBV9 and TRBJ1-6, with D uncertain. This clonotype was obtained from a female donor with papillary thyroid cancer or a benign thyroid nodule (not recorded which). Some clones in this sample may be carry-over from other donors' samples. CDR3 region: CASSVAESSNSPLHF. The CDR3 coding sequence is TGTGCCAGCAGCGTAGCTGAGAGCTCTAATTCACCCCTCCACTTT.